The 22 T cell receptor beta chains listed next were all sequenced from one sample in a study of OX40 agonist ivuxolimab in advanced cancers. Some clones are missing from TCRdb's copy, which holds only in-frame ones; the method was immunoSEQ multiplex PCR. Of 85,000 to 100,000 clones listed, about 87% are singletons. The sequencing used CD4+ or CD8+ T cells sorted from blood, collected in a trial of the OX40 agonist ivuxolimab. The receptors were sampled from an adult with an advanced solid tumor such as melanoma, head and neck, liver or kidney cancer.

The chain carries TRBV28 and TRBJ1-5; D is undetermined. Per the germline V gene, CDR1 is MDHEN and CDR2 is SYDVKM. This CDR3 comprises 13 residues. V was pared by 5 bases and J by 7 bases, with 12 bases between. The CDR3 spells CASSPRGRQPQHF. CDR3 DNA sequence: TGTGCCAGCAGTCCCCGTGGACGCCAGCCCCAGCATTTT.

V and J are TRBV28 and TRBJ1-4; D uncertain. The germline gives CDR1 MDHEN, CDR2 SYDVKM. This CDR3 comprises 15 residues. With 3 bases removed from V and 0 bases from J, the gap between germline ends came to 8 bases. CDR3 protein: CASSFWQSTNEKLFF. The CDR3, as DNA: TGTGCCAGCAGTTTTTGGCAGTCAACTAATGAAAAACTGTTTTTT.

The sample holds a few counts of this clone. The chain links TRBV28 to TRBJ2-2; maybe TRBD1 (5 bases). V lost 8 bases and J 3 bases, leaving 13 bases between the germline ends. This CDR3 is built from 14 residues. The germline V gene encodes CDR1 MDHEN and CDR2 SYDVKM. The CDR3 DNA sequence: TGTGCCAGCCTTAGGGGTATAGACACCGGGGAGCTGTTTTTT. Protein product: CASLRGIDTGELFF.

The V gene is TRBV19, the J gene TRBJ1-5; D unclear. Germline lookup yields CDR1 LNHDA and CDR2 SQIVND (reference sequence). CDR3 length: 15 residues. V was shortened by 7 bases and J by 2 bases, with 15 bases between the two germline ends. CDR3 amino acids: CASIGTGEGNQPQHF. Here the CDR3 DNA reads TGTGCCAGTATCGGTACCGGGGAGGGCAATCAGCCCCAGCATTTT.

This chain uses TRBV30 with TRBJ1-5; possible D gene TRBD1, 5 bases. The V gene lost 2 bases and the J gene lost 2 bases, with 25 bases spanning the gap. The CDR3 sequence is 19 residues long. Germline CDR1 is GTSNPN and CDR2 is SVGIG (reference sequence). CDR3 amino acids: CAWSQGGAGSFSGNQPQHF. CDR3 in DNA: TGTGCCTGGAGTCAGGGTGGGGCAGGGTCGTTTTCGGGCAATCAGCCCCAGCATTTT.

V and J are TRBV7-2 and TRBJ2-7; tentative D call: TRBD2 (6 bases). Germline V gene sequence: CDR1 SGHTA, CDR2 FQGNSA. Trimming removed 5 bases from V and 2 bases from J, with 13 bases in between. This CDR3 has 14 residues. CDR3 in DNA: TGTGCCAGCAGCCGTACTAGCTTTACCTACGAGCAGTACTTC. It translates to CASSRTSFTYEQYF.

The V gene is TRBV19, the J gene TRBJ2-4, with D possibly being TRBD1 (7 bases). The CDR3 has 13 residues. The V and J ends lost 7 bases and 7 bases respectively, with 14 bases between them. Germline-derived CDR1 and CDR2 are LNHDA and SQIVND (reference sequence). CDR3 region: CASKAGGPNIQYF. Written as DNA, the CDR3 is TGTGCCAGTAAAGCAGGGGGGCCGAACATTCAGTACTTC. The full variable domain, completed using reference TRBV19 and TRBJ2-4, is DGGITQSPKYLFRKEGQNVTLSCEQNLNHDAMYWYRQDPGQGLRLIYYSQIVNDFQKGDIAEGYSVSREKKESFPLTVTSAQKNPTAFYLCASKAGGPNIQYFGAGTRLSVL.

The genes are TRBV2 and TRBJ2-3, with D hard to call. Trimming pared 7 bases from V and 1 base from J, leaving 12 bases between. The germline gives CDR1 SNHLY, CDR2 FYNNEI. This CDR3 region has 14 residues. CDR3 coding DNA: TGTGCCAGCACCTCTGCCACGGGCACAGATACGCAGTATTTT. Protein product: CASTSATGTDTQYF.

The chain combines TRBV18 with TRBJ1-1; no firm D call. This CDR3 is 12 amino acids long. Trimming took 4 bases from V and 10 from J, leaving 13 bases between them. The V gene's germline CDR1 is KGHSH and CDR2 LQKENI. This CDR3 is CASSRGPPRAFF. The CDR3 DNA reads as TGTGCCAGCTCACGCGGGCCACCCCGAGCTTTCTTT.

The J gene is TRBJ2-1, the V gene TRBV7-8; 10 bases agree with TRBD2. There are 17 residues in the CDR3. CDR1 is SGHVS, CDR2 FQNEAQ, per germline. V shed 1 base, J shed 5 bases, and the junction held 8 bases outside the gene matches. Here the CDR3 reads CASSLGNSGGPHNEQFF. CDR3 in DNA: TGTGCCAGCAGCTTAGGTAATAGCGGGGGGCCCCACAATGAGCAGTTCTTC.

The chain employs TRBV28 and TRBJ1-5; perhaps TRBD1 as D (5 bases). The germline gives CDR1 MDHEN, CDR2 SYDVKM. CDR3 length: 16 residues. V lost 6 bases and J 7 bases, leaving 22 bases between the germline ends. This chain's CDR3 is CASSPAGQGREQPQHF. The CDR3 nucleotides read TGTGCCAGCAGCCCCGCGGGTCAGGGACGTGAACAGCCCCAGCATTTT. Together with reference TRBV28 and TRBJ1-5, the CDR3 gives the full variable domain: DVKVTQSSRYLVKRTGEKVFLECVQDMDHENMFWYRQDPGLGLRLIYFSYDVKMKEKGDIPEGYSVSREKKERFSLILESASTNQTSMYLCASSPAGQGREQPQHFGDGTRLSIL.

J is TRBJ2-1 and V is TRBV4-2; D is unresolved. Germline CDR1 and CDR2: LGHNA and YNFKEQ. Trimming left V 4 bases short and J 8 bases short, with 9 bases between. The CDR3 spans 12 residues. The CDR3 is CASSLALDEQFF. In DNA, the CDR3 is TGTGCCAGCAGCCTAGCCTTAGATGAGCAGTTCTTC.

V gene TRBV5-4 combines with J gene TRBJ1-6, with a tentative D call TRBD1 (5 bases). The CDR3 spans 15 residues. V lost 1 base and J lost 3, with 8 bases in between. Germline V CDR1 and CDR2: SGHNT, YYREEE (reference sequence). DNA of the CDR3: TGTGCCAGCAGCTTGACAGGAAACTATAATTCACCCCTCCACTTT. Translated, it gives CASSLTGNYNSPLHF.

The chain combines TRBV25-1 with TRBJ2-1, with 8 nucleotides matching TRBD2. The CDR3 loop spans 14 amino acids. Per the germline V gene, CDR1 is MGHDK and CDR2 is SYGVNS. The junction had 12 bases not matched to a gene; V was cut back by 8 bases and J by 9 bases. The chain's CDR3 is CASLRTGGPFEQFF. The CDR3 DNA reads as TGTGCCAGCCTGAGGACGGGGGGGCCATTTGAGCAGTTCTTC. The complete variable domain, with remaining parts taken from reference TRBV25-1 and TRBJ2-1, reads EADIYQTPRYLVIGTGKKITLECSQTMGHDKMYWYQQDPGMELHLIHYSYGVNSTEKGDLSSESTVSRIRTEHFPLTLESARPSHTSQYLCASLRTGGPFEQFFGPGTRLTVL.

The DNA of the CDR3 is TGTGCCAGCAGCCTTGGACTAGAAGGCGGCTACACCTTC. Amino acids: CASSLGLEGGYTF. The J gene is TRBJ1-2, the V gene TRBV7-9, with D hard to call. With 5 bases removed from V and 8 bases from J, the gap between germline ends came to 15 bases. Germline V gives CDR1 SEHNR, CDR2 FQNEAQ (reference sequence). There are 13 residues in the CDR3.

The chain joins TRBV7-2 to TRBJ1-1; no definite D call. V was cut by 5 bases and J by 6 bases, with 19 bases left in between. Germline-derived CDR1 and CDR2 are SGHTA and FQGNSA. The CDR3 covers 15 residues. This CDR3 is CASSTTSFALAEAFF. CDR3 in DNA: TGTGCCAGCAGCACTACAAGTTTCGCGCTGGCTGAAGCTTTCTTT.

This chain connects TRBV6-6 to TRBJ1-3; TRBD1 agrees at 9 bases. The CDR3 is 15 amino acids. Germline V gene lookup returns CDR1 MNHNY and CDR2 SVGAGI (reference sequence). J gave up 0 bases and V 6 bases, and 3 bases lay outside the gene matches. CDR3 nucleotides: TGTGCCAGCAGGGACAGGGGACACTCTGGAAACACCATATATTTT. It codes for CASRDRGHSGNTIYF.

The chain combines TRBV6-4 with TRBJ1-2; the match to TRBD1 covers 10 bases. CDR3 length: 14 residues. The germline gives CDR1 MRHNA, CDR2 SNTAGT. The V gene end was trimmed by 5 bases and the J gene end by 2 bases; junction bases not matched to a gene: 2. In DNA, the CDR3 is TGTGCCAGCAGTCCGGGACAGGGGAACTATGGCTACACCTTC. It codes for CASSPGQGNYGYTF.

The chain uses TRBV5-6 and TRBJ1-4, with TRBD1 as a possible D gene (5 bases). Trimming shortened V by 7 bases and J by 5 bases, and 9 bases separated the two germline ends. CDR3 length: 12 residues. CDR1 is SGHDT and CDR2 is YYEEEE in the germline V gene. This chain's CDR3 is CASAGLNEKLFF. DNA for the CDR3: TGTGCCAGCGCGGGGCTGAATGAAAAACTGTTTTTT.

The DNA of the CDR3 is TGTGCCAGCAGTTTAATAGCGGGGAACTATGGCTACACCTTC. Translated: CASSLIAGNYGYTF. The chain recombines TRBV27 with TRBJ1-2; D gene ambiguous. Germline CDR1 and CDR2: MNHEY and SMNVEV (reference sequence). Deletions cut 2 bases from V and 2 bases from J, with 9 bases between. The CDR3 spans 14 residues.

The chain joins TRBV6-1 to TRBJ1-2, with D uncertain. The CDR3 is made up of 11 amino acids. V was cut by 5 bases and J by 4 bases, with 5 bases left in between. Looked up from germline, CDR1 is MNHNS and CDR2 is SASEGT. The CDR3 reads CASSSTYGYTF. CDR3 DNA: TGTGCCAGCAGTTCAACCTATGGCTACACCTTC.

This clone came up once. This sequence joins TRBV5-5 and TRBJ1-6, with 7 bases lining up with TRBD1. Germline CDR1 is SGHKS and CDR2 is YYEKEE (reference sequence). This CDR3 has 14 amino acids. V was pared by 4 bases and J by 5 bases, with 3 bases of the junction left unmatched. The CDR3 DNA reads TGTGCCAGCAGCCGGGACAGAGATAATTCACCCCTCCACTTT. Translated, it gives CASSRDRDNSPLHF.